This T cell receptor beta chain was recovered during a study of CD8 T cells in Susac syndrome (dated by TCRdb to the late 2010s). Regarding the study in general: Whether CD8+ T cell activation and differentiation in Susac syndrome was antigen driven was tested using repertoire sequencing. CD8+ T cell repertoire clonality was compared between more than 9 healthy donors, some 14 Susac syndrome patients and 15 multiple sclerosis patients. The research as a whole found: The number of individuals in the TCR sequencing and HLA analysis was acknowledged as relatively small.

Note on this clonotype: The antigen it recognizes is unknown. Qualities for individual bases were not recorded, and no much larger clone is one base off.

RNA was extracted using the RNeasy kit, and roughly 0.45 to 1 microgram was reverse transcribed with random hexamers. The immunoSEQ multiplex PCR assay, which covers 54 Vbeta and 13 Jbeta segments, was used to amplify TCR beta CDR3 regions. To correct PCR amplification bias, a synthetic template baseline was used for both primer optimization and computational correction. The study's own analysis went as follows. Reads were assigned to V, D and J genes according to IMGT and analyzed in immunoSEQ Analyzer, with only productive sequences retained. Clonality was calculated as one minus the Shannon entropy normalized by log2 of the number of productive unique sequences. For each patient and control, public and private clones were evaluated among the 100 most prevalent clones. Clones were defined as Susac-specific when absent from the healthy and MS cohorts, from about 1,100 published viral clones and from other ImmuneACCESS disease sequences. In-frame beta chains were kept once TCRdb had trimmed the public reads at Q25 with fastp and called clones with MiXCR. Rows with a matching CDR3 protein are joined into one entry that keeps the most common DNA and genes. These V and J calls originate from TCRdb's pipeline instead of the authors' own analysis. The sample data list about 130,000 distinct CDR3 sequences, and approximately 95% of these were observed just once. The ten largest account for roughly 0.33% of the sample.

Peripheral blood CD8+ and CD4+ T cells from healthy donors, Susac syndrome patients and multiple sclerosis patients were profiled using high-throughput TCR beta sequencing. The multiple sclerosis controls were treatment-naive patients who had stable or active relapsing-remitting disease and met the revised McDonald criteria. Bulk CD8+ and CD4+ T cells were purified magnetically by negative isolation, whereas CD8+ TEMRA cells were enriched by FACS. Blood was collected in EDTA tubes and processed within 24 hours, with PBMCs isolated through density gradient centrifugation. PBMCs intended for TCR sequencing were frozen in liquid nitrogen and were later thawed in a 37 degrees C water bath. A purity of at least 90% was achieved for sorted or isolated CD4+, CD8+ and CD8+ TEMRA cells. V drops 10 bases and J drops 8 bases, leaving 20 bases in between. CDR1 and CDR2 (MNHEY, SMNVEV) derive from the germline V gene (reference sequence). The CDR3 sequence holds 13 residues, the cysteine and phenylalanine included. Here the CDR3 DNA is all that survives: 39 bases in frame from base 1.

This TCR was recovered from a human donor with multiple sclerosis. The source material was CD8+ T cells from PBMCs. The chain is encoded by TRBV27 joined to TRBJ1-2; the D gene is not confidently resolved. The CDR3 region reads CATSGSRLEGYTF. The DNA is TGTGCCACCTCAGGTTCAAGATTGGAGGGCTACACCTTC.